This TCR beta chain was found in a study of blood T cell repertoires in COVID-19. Study-level information: Acute and convalescent COVID-19 specimens originated in the United States, Italy and Spain. T cells, B-cell-depleted T cells, or PBMCs supplied cDNA or gDNA.

The germline CDR1 and CDR2 sequences are SGDLS and YYNGEE. Trimming shortened V by 2 bases and J by 6 bases, and 12 bases separated the two germline ends. CDR3 length: 13 amino acids. How the authors handled the data: It was from reference gene primer amplification that nucleated cell counts were estimated. Sequencing was performed with immunoSEQ multiplex PCR; in TCRdb, only in-frame clones are kept and a portion is missing. The V and J calls and clone size were taken over from that table, and D and trimming were inferred from the DNA. The repertoire consists of about 69,000 clones, with roughly 80% occurring once and the leading ten covering approximately 16%.

This rearrangement joins TRBV9 to TRBJ2-7; D remains unclear. This clonotype was obtained from a man aged 55 to 70 with acute or convalescent COVID-19. Sequencing was done on a sample of peripheral blood. This chain's CDR3 is CASSVFMTGEQYF. CDR3 coding DNA: TGTGCCAGCAGCGTCTTCATGACTGGCGAGCAGTACTTC.